This TCR beta chain was documented in a study of cytomegalovirus exposure and HLA in healthy donors. Looked up from germline, CDR1 is ENHRY and CDR2 is SYGVKD. V was shortened by 5 bases and J by 8 bases, with 12 bases between the two germline ends. This CDR3 contains 12 residues. The PCR employed 60 Vbeta primers together with 13 Jbeta primers. Sequencing used immunoSEQ multiplex PCR; TCRdb keeps in-frame clones, though not all of them. This sample has about 150,000 clones, with roughly 68% found just once. About this clone: Its specificity is not known.

The study, taken as a whole, reports: In a later analysis, V- and J-gene trimming of beta chains associated with a DCLRE1C missense variant, replicated independently. Later work found that TCR association rates differed between HLA loci; DRB1 had the most and HLA-C the fewest.

V and J are TRBV10-3 and TRBJ1-2; D gene ambiguous. The clonotype comes from a man aged 55 to 70 in good health and CMV-seronegative. The sequencing input was PBMCs. CDR3 DNA: TGTGCCATCAGTCCAGGAGGAGGAGGCTACACCTTC. Its translation: CAISPGGGGYTF.